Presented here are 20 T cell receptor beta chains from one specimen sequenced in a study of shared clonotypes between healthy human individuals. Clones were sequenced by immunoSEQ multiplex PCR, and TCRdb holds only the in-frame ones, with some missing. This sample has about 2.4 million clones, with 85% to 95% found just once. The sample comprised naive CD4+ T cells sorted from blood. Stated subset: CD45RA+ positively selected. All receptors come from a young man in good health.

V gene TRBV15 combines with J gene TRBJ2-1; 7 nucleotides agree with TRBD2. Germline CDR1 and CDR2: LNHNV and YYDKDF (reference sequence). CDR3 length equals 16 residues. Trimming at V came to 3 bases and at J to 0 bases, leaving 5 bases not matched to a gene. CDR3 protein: CATSSTWDYSYNEQFF. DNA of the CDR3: TGTGCCACCAGCAGCACCTGGGACTACTCCTACAATGAGCAGTTCTTC.

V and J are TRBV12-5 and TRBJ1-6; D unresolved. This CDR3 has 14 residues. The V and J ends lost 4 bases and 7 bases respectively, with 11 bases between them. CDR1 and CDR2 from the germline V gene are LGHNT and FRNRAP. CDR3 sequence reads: CASGSGAPNSPLHF. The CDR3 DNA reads TGTGCTAGTGGTTCCGGCGCCCCCAATTCACCCCTCCACTTT.

CDR3 DNA: TGTGCCACTAAGAAAGGGGGCGATCAAAACTATGGCTACACCTTC. Residues: CATKKGGDQNYGYTF. V is TRBV19 and J is TRBJ1-2; 7 bases fit TRBD1. The germline V gene encodes CDR1 LNHDA and CDR2 SQIVND (reference sequence). This CDR3 is 15 amino acids long. The trim removed 10 bases at V and 2 bases at J, leaving 13 bases unmatched.

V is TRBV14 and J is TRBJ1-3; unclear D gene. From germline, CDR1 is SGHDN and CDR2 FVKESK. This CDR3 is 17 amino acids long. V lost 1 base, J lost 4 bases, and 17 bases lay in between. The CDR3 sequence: CASSQVLGAINGNTIYF. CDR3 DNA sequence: TGTGCCAGCAGCCAAGTACTCGGTGCGATCAACGGAAACACCATATATTTT.

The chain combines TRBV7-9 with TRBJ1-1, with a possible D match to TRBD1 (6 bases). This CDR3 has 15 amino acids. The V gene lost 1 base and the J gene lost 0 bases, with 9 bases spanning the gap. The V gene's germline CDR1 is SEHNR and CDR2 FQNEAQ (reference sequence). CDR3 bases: TGTGCCAGCAGCTTAGGGACAGTTCTGAACACTGAAGCTTTCTTT. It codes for CASSLGTVLNTEAFF.

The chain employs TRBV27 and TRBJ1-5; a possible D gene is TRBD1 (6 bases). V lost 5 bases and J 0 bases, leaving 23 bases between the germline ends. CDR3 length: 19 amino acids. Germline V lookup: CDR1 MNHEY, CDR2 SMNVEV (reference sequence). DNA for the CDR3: TGTGCCAGCAGTCTGGGGCCTTATGACAGGTATAGTAGCAATCAGCCCCAGCATTTT. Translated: CASSLGPYDRYSSNQPQHF.

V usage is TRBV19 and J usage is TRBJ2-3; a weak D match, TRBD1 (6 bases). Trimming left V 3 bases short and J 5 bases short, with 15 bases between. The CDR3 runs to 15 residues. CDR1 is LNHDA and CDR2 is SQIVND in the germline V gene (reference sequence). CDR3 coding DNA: TGTGCCAGTAGTATTTCCACTGACAGGAGAGATACGCAGTATTTT. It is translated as CASSISTDRRDTQYF.

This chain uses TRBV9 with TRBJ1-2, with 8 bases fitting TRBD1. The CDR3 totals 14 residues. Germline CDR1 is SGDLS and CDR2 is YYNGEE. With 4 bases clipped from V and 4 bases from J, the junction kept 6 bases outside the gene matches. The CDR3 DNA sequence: TGTGCCAGCAGCAGAGGACAGGGACTCTATGGCTACACCTTC. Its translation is CASSRGQGLYGYTF.

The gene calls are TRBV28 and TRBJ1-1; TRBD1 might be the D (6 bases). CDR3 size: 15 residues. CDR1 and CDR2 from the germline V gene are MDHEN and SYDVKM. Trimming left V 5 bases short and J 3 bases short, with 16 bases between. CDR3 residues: CASSPRDTRYTEAFF. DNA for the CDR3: TGTGCCAGCAGTCCCCGGGACACCAGATACACTGAAGCTTTCTTT.

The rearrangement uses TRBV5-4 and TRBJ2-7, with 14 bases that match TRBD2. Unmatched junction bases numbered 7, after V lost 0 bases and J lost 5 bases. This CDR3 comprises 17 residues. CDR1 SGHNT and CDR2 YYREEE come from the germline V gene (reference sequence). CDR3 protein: CASSLGGLAGDLHEQYF. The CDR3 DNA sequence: TGTGCCAGCAGCTTGGGGGGACTAGCGGGAGATCTCCACGAGCAGTACTTC.

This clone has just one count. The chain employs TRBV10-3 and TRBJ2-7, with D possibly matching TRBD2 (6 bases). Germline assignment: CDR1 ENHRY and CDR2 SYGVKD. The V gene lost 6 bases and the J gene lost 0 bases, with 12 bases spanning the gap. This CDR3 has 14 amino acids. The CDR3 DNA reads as TGTGCCATCAGACCTACTAGCCACTCCTACGAGCAGTACTTC. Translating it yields CAIRPTSHSYEQYF.

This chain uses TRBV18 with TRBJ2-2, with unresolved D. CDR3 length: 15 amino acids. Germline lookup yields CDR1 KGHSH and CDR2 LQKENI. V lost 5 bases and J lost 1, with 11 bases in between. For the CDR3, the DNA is TGTGCCAGCTCAACCTCAGACCAGAACACCGGGGAGCTGTTTTTT. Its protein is CASSTSDQNTGELFF.

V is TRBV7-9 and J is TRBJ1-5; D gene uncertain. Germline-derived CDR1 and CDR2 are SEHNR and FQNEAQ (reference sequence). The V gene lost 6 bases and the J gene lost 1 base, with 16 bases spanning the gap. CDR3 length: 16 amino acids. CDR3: CASSFSGTASNQPQHF. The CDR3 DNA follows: TGTGCCAGCAGTTTCTCGGGCACAGCGAGCAATCAGCCCCAGCATTTT.

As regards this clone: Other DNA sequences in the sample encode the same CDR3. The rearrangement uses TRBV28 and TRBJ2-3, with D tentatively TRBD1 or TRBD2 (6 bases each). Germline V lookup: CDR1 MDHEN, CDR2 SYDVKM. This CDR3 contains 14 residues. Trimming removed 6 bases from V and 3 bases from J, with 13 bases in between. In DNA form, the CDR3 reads TGTGCCAGCAGCTCCCGAGGGGGGACAGATACGCAGTATTTT. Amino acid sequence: CASSSRGGTDTQYF. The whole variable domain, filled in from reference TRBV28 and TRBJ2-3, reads DVKVTQSSRYLVKRTGEKVFLECVQDMDHENMFWYRQDPGLGLRLIYFSYDVKMKEKGDIPEGYSVSREKKERFSLILESASTNQTSMYLCASSSRGGTDTQYFGPGTRLTVL.

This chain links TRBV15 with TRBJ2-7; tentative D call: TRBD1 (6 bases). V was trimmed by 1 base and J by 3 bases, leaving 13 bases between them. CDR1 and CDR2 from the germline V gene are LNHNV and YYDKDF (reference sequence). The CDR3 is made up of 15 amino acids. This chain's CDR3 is CATSRGTGQVYEQYF. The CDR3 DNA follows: TGTGCCACCAGCAGAGGAACGGGACAAGTCTACGAGCAGTACTTC.

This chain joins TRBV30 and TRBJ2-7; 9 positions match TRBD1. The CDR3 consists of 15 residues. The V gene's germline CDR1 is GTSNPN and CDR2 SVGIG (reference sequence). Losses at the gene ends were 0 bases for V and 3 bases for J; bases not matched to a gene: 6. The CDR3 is CAWSVRDRAIYEQYF. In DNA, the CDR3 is TGTGCCTGGAGTGTACGGGACAGGGCTATCTACGAGCAGTACTTC. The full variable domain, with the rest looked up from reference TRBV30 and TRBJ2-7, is SQTIHQWPATLVQPVGSPLSLECTVEGTSNPNLYWYRQAAGRGLQLLFYSVGIGQISSEVPQNLSASRPQDRQFILSSKKLLLSDSGFYLCAWSVRDRAIYEQYFGPGTRLTVT.

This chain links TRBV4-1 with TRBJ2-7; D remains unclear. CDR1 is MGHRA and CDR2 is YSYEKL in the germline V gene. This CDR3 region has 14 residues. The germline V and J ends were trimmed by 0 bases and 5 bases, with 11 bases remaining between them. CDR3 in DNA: TGCGCCAGCAGCCAAGATCGTATAAAACACGAGCAGTACTTC. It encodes CASSQDRIKHEQYF.

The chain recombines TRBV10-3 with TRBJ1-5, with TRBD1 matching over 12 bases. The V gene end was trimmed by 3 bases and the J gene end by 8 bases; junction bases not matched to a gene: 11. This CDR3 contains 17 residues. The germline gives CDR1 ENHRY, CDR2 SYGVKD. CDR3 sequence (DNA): TGTGCCATCAGTGATCGATTTGGGACAGGGGGCGTGAAGCCCCAGCATTTT. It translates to CAISDRFGTGGVKPQHF.

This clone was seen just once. The CDR3 reads CASSLARVGGETQYF. In DNA, the CDR3 is TGTGCCAGCAGCTTAGCGCGGGTAGGGGGCGAGACCCAGTACTTC. This sequence joins TRBV11-1 and TRBJ2-5, with 7 bases fitting TRBD1. V was clipped by 0 bases and J by 5 bases; unmatched bases: 6. Germline CDR1 SGHAT, CDR2 FQDESV (reference sequence). CDR3 length: 15 amino acids.

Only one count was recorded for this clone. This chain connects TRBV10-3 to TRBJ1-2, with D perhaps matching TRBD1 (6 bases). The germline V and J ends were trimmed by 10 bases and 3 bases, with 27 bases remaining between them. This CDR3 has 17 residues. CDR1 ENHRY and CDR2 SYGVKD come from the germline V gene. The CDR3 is CATELGKTGHSDYGYTF. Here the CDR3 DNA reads TGTGCCACTGAGTTGGGAAAGACAGGCCACTCCGACTATGGCTACACCTTC.